This TCR beta chain was identified during a study of T cells in Graves' hyperthyroidism and ophthalmopathy. Points from the study as a whole: Most clonotypes that expanded in the thyroid above 0.001 also showed up in blood.

Germline CDR1 reads KGHSH; CDR2 reads LQKENI. The CDR3 consists of 14 residues. Trimming pared 1 base from V and 5 bases from J, leaving 11 bases between. Amplification targeted TCR beta CDR3 regions from RNA transcripts. The primer set for the first-round RT-PCR of the TCR CDR3 was HTBI. Each CDR3 protein gets one entry after TCRdb re-called the multiplex PCR reads with MiXCR. This table holds about 320,000 distinct CDR3 sequences, over 15% found once. The sample holds many counts of this clonotype. The antigen is undetermined. Each 10 ml fresh peripheral blood draw supplied the PBMCs. Sequenced input: blood. This receptor was identified in a man under 40 with Graves' hyperthyroidism. The gene calls are TRBV18 and TRBJ2-5; D is possibly TRBD1 or TRBD2 (5 bases each). The CDR3 bases are TGTGCCAGCTCACCACGCTGGGGGACGGAGACCCAGTACTTC. Translation: CASSPRWGTETQYF.